Listed below are T cell receptor beta chains from one sample, sequenced in a study of T cells after yellow fever vaccination. TCRdb re-called the 5' RACE reads with MiXCR, one entry per CDR3 protein. Of about 330,000 distinct CDR3 sequences listed, roughly 4.3% are singletons. This specimen consisted of PBMCs, obtained 5 days after the yellow fever booster vaccination. The receptors were sampled from a man between 18 and 35 years old who received the YFV17D yellow fever vaccine. Each CDR3 is given with its conserved first and last residue. A D gene is named only where the DNA matches it firmly. Clone size, where shown, is once, few, many, or a class for clones that have expanded.

D	J	V	size	CDR3	DNA
.	TRBJ1-2	TRBV7-2	.	CASSLAPGPLYYGYTF	TGTGCCAGCAGCTTAGCGCCCGGGCCTCTCTACTATGGCTACACCTTC
TRBD1	TRBJ2-2	TRBV7-3	.	CASSGRTGANTGELFF	TGTGCCAGCAGCGGGCGGACAGGGGCGAACACCGGGGAGCTGTTTTTT
.	TRBJ2-3	TRBV11-1	few	CASRHRYRDTQYF	TGTGCCAGCAGGCACAGGTATAGAGATACGCAGTATTTT
.	TRBJ1-5	TRBV4-3	.	CASSLSRDRNQPQHF	TGCGCCAGCAGCCTGTCCAGGGATCGCAATCAGCCCCAGCATTTT
.	TRBJ2-5	TRBV11-2	few	CASSPQTGQGETQYF	TGTGCCAGCAGCCCGCAAACGGGGCAGGGTGAGACCCAGTACTTC
.	TRBJ2-3	TRBV5-6	.	CASSLARGANPQYF	TGTGCCAGCAGCTTGGCACGAGGGGCGAATCCGCAGTATTTT
TRBD1	TRBJ1-3	TRBV10-1	few	CASRDPGQGDPNSGNTIYF	TGCGCCAGCAGGGACCCGGGACAGGGAGATCCAAACTCTGGAAACACCATATATTTT
.	TRBJ1-4	TRBV12-3/TRBV12-4	.	CASAPATNEKLFF	TGTGCCAGTGCGCCTGCAACTAATGAAAAACTGTTTTTT
TRBD1	TRBJ1-6	TRBV7-2	.	CASSLGQGPLLGSPLHF	TGTGCCAGCAGCCTGGGACAGGGGCCGCTCCTGGGTTCACCCCTCCACTTT
.	TRBJ2-7	TRBV7-2	few	CASSPPDLYEQYF	TGTGCCAGCAGCCCACCGGACCTCTACGAGCAGTACTTC
.	TRBJ2-7	TRBV28	.	CASSPLGYEQYF	TGTGCCAGCAGTCCTTTAGGGTACGAGCAGTACTTC
.	TRBJ1-2	TRBV12-3/TRBV12-4	many	CASSLQTGTYGYTF	TGTGCCAGCAGTTTACAAACAGGGACCTATGGCTACACCTTC
.	TRBJ2-2	TRBV13	few	CATTGRMGTSTGELFF	TGTGCCACCACCGGTAGGATGGGGACGAGCACCGGGGAGCTGTTTTTT
.	TRBJ1-1	TRBV5-6	.	CASRADRYTEAFF	TGTGCCAGCAGAGCGGACCGGTACACTGAAGCTTTCTTT
.	TRBJ1-1	TRBV5-5	many	CASTSDPHTEAFF	TGTGCCAGCACCTCGGACCCGCACACTGAAGCTTTCTTT
TRBD2	TRBJ2-3	TRBV29-1	many	CSVRGAPPDTQYF	TGCAGCGTGCGGGGGGCCCCCCCAGATACGCAGTATTTT
TRBD1	TRBJ2-7	TRBV29-1	many	CSAGTGHRGYEQYF	TGCAGCGCCGGGACAGGCCACCGAGGTTACGAGCAGTACTTC
.	TRBJ2-1	TRBV20-1	few	CSALATGSSNEQFF	TGCAGTGCTCTCGCGACGGGGTCAAGCAATGAGCAGTTCTTC
TRBD1	TRBJ2-5	TRBV7-9	many	CASSPGDRGLRETQYF	TGTGCCAGCAGCCCCGGGGACAGGGGATTGAGAGAGACCCAGTACTTC
.	TRBJ1-2	TRBV29-1	few	CSVRIRLDGYTF	TGCAGCGTCAGGATTCGCTTGGATGGCTACACCTTC
.	TRBJ2-4	TRBV5-6	few	CASSWATHDRAGTKNIQYF	TGTGCCAGCAGCTGGGCCACCCATGACAGGGCGGGGACCAAAAACATTCAGTACTTC
.	TRBJ1-4	TRBV5-1	few	CASSLEPGEKLFF	TGCGCCAGCAGCTTGGAGCCAGGCGAAAAACTGTTTTTT
.	TRBJ2-1	TRBV20-1	few	CSARKSEQFF	TGCAGTGCTAGAAAGAGTGAGCAGTTCTTC
.	TRBJ2-2	TRBV6-5	few	CASSYAGGNTGELFF	TGTGCCAGCAGTTACGCCGGGGGTAACACCGGGGAGCTGTTTTTT
TRBD1	TRBJ1-2	TRBV6-1	few	CASSSGTVAYGYTF	TGTGCCAGCAGCTCCGGGACAGTCGCATATGGCTACACCTTC
.	TRBJ2-1	TRBV11-3	few	CASSLEGRDEQFF	TGTGCCAGCAGCTTAGAGGGACGGGATGAGCAGTTCTTC
.	TRBJ1-1	TRBV2	few	CASSSGPTVTEAFF	TGTGCCAGCAGCTCTGGACCGACGGTCACTGAAGCTTTCTTT
TRBD1	TRBJ1-2	TRBV7-2	many	CASQGDGYGYTF	TGTGCCAGTCAGGGGGACGGCTATGGCTACACCTTC
.	TRBJ2-3	TRBV7-8	.	CASSAWGFTDTQYF	TGTGCCAGCAGCGCCTGGGGTTTCACAGATACGCAGTATTTT
.	TRBJ2-1	TRBV29-1	many	CSVAWSYNEQFF	TGCAGCGTGGCCTGGTCCTACAATGAGCAGTTCTTC
.	TRBJ2-7	TRBV6-2/TRBV6-3	many	CASSYPGSISPYEQYF	TGTGCCAGCAGTTACCCGGGCAGCATAAGCCCCTACGAGCAGTACTTC
TRBD1	TRBJ2-5	TRBV5-1	many	CASSLAQDRAVTQYF	TGCGCCAGCAGCTTGGCCCAGGACAGGGCGGTGACCCAGTACTTC
TRBD2	TRBJ2-1	TRBV11-2	.	CASSFSLAGINEQFF	TGTGCCAGCAGCTTCTCACTAGCGGGGATCAATGAGCAGTTCTTC
TRBD1	TRBJ2-7	TRBV4-2	.	CASSQEGTGGIYEQYF	TGTGCCAGCAGCCAAGAGGGGACAGGAGGGATCTACGAGCAGTACTTC
.	TRBJ1-3	TRBV28	few	CASRTHAEVSGNTIYF	TGTGCCAGCAGAACCCATGCGGAGGTCTCTGGAAACACCATATATTTT
TRBD1	TRBJ1-1	TRBV12-3/TRBV12-4	many	CASSLQGQENTEAFF	TGTGCCAGCAGTCTACAGGGGCAAGAGAACACTGAAGCTTTCTTT
.	TRBJ1-2	TRBV7-2	few	CASSTPTGPPDRYTF	TGTGCCAGCAGCACCCCGACAGGCCCCCCGGATCGCTACACCTTC
TRBD2	TRBJ2-3	TRBV28	.	CASGIGGGPPDTQYF	TGTGCCAGCGGAATCGGCGGGGGACCCCCAGATACGCAGTATTTT
.	TRBJ1-1	TRBV6-1	few	CASSEYGVAEAFF	TGTGCCAGCAGTGAGTACGGGGTGGCGGAAGCTTTCTTT
.	TRBJ1-4	TRBV20-1	many	CSASKWGENEKLFF	TGCAGTGCGAGCAAGTGGGGGGAGAATGAAAAACTGTTTTTT
.	TRBJ2-1	TRBV7-6	.	CASSLEGGVSPNIF	TGTGCCAGCAGCTTAGAGGGGGGGGTTAGCCCGAATATCTTC
.	TRBJ2-5	TRBV11-2	few	CASSLDALGFELQETQYF	TGTGCCAGCAGCTTAGATGCGTTGGGTTTCGAACTACAAGAGACCCAGTACTTC
.	TRBJ2-1	TRBV6-2/TRBV6-3	few	CASTSQSNEQFF	TGTGCCAGCACCTCTCAGTCCAATGAGCAGTTCTTC
.	TRBJ2-1	TRBV14	many	CASSQDWGDEQFF	TGTGCCAGCAGCCAAGATTGGGGGGATGAGCAGTTCTTC
TRBD2	TRBJ2-7	TRBV12-3/TRBV12-4	.	CASRTSGGPLHEQYF	TGTGCCAGCAGGACTAGCGGGGGTCCCCTTCACGAGCAGTACTTC
TRBD1	TRBJ2-7	TRBV12-3/TRBV12-4	.	CASSPGQPKVEQYF	TGTGCCAGCAGTCCGGGACAGCCTAAGGTCGAGCAGTACTTC
.	TRBJ1-4	TRBV4-2	.	CASSQEAGRTNEKLFF	TGTGCCAGCAGCCAAGAGGCAGGGAGGACTAATGAAAAACTGTTTTTT
.	TRBJ2-5	TRBV5-1	many	CASSLSQAETQYF	TGCGCCAGCAGCTTGTCACAGGCGGAGACCCAGTACTTC
.	TRBJ1-2	TRBV7-3	few	CASSLIFGYGYTF	TGTGCCAGCAGCTTAATTTTTGGGTATGGCTACACCTTC
TRBD1	TRBJ2-3	TRBV7-2	many	CASMTGLTDTQYF	TGTGCCAGCATGACAGGGTTAACAGATACGCAGTATTTT
TRBD2	TRBJ2-5	TRBV5-6	many	CASSRNLAAGLRETQYF	TGTGCCAGCAGCCGAAATTTGGCAGCGGGGCTTCGAGAGACCCAGTACTTC
.	TRBJ1-2	TRBV6-2/TRBV6-3	few	CASSYKAGTHSNGYTF	TGTGCCAGCAGTTACAAGGCAGGGACCCATTCTAATGGCTACACCTTC
.	TRBJ2-3	TRBV4-1	.	CASSRYPTRPEGGTDTQYF	TGCGCCAGCAGCCGATATCCAACCAGGCCGGAGGGGGGCACAGATACGCAGTATTTT